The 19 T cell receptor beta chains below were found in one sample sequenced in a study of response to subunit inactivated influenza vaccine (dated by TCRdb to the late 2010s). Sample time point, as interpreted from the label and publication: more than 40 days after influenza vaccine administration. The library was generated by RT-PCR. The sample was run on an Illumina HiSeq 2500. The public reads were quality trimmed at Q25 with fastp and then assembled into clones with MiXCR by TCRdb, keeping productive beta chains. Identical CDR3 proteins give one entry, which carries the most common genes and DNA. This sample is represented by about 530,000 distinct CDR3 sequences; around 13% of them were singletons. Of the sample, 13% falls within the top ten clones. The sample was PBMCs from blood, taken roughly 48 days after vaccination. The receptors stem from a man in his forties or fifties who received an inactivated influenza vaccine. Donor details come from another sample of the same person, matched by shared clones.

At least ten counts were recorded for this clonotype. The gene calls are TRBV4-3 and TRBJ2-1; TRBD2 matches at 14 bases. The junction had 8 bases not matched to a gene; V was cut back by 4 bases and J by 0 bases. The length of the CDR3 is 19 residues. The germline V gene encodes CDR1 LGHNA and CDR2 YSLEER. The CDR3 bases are TGCGCCAGCAGCCTGGGGACTAGCGGGAGCCCCAGCTCCTACAATGAGCAGTTCTTC. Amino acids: CASSLGTSGSPSSYNEQFF.

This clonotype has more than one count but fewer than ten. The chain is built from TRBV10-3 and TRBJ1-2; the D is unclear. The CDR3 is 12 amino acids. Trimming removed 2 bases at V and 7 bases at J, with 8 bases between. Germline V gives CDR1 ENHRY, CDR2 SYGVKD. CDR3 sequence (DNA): TGTGCCATCAGTGAGCCTAGTGGTGGCTACACCTTC. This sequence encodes CAISEPSGGYTF.

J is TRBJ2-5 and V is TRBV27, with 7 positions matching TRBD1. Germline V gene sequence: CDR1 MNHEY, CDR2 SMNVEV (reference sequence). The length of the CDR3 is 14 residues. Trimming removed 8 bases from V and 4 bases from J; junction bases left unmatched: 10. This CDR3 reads CASGNTGAGETQYF. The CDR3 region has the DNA TGTGCCAGCGGGAATACAGGGGCGGGAGAGACCCAGTACTTC.

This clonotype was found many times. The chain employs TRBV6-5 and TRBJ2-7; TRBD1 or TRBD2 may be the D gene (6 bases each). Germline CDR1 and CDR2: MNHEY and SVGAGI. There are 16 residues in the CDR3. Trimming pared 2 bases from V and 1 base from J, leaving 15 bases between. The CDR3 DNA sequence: TGTGCCAGCAGTTACACGGGTAGGGGGGTGTCCTACGAGCAGTACTTC. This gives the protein CASSYTGRGVSYEQYF.

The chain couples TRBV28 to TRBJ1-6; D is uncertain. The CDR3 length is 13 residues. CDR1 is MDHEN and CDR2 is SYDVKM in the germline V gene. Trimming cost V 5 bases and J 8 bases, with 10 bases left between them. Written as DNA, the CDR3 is TGTGCCAGCAGTCCCGATTGGGATTCACCCCTCCACTTT. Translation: CASSPDWDSPLHF. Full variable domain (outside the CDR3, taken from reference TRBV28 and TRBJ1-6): DVKVTQSSRYLVKRTGEKVFLECVQDMDHENMFWYRQDPGLGLRLIYFSYDVKMKEKGDIPEGYSVSREKKERFSLILESASTNQTSMYLCASSPDWDSPLHFGNGTRLTVT.

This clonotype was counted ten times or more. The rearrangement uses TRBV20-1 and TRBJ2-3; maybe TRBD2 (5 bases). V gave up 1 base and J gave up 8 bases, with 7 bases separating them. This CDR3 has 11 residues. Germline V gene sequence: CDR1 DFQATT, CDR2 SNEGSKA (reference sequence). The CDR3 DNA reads TGCAGTGCTAGAGGACTACCTACGCAGTATTTT. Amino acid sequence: CSARGLPTQYF.

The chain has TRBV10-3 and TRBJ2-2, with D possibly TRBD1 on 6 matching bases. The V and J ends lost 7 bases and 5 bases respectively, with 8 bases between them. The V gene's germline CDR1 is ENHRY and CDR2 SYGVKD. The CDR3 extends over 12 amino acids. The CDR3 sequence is CAIITGTGELFF. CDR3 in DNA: TGTGCCATCATTACAGGGACCGGGGAGCTGTTTTTT.

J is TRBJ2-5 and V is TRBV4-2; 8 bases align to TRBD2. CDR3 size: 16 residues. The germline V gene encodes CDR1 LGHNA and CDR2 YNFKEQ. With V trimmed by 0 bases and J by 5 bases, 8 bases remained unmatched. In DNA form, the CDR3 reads TGTGCCAGCAGCCAAGATGGGACGGGGGGGCGGGAGACCCAGTACTTC. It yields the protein CASSQDGTGGRETQYF.

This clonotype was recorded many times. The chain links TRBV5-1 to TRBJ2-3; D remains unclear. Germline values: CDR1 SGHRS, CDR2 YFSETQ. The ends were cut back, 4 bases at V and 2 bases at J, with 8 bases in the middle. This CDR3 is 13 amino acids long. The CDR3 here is CASSTDLTDTQYF. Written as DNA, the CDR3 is TGCGCCAGCAGCACGGATCTCACAGATACGCAGTATTTT.

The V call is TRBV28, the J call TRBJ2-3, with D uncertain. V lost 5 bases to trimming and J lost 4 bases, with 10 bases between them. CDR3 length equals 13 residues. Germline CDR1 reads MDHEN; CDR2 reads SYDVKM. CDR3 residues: CASSPLKADTQYF. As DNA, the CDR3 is TGTGCCAGCAGTCCCCTCAAGGCAGATACGCAGTATTTT.

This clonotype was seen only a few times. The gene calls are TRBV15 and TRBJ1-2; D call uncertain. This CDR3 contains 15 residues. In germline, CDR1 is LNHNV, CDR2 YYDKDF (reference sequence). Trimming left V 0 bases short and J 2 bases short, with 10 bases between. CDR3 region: CATSRDMTGNYGYTF. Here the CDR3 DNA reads TGTGCCACCAGCAGAGATATGACGGGGAACTATGGCTACACCTTC.

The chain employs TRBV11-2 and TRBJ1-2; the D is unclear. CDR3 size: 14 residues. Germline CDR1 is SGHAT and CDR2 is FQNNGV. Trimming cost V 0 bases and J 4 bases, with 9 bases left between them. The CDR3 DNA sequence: TGTGCCAGCAGCTTAGATTACCAGGTCTATGGCTACACCTTC. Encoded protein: CASSLDYQVYGYTF.

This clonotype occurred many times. The DNA of the CDR3 is TGTGCCAGCAGTTTAGGGGAGCGGGGGGCGTGGAACGAGCAGTACTTC. This sequence encodes CASSLGERGAWNEQYF. V gene TRBV12-3 or TRBV12-4 combines with J gene TRBJ2-7; TRBD2 matches 9 bases. CDR3 length equals 16 residues. With 1 base clipped from V and 5 bases from J, the junction kept 9 bases outside the gene matches.

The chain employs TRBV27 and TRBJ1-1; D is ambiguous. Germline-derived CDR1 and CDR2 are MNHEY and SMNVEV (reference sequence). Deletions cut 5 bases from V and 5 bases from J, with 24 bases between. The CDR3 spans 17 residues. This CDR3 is CASSRRAPSRQVTEAFF. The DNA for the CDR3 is TGTGCCAGCAGTCGCCGGGCCCCGTCTCGCCAAGTGACTGAAGCTTTCTTT.

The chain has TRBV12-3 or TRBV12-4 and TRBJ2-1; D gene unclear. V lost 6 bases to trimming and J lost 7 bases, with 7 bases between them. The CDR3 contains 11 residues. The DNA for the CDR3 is TGTGCCAGCAGGGCAAGAAATGAGCAGTTCTTC. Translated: CASRARNEQFF.

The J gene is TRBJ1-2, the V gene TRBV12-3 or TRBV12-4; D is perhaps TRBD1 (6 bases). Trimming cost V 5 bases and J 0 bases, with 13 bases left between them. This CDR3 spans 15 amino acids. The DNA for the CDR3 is TGTGCCAGCAGTGCCACAGGGCGGGCTAACTATGGCTACACCTTC. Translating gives CASSATGRANYGYTF.

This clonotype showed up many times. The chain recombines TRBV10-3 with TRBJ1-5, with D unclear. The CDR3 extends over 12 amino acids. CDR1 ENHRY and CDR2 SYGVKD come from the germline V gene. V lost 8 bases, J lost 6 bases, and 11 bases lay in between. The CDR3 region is CAIEVVRQPQHF. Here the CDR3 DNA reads TGTGCCATCGAGGTTGTTCGTCAGCCCCAGCATTTT.

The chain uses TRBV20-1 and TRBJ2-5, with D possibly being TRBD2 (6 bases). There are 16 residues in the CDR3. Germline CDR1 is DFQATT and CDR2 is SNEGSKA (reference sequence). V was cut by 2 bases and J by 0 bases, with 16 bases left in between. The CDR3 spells CSARRPGTYYQETQYF. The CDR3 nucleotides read TGCAGTGCTAGACGTCCCGGGACTTATTACCAAGAGACCCAGTACTTC.

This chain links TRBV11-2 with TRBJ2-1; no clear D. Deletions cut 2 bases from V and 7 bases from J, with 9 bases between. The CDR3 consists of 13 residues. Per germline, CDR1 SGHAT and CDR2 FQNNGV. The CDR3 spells CASSLSPPNEQFF. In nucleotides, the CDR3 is TGTGCCAGCAGCTTATCCCCCCCGAATGAGCAGTTCTTC.